One sample yielded the 26 T cell receptor beta chains listed below, sequenced in a study of T-cell memory formation after mild COVID-19. TCRdb independently ran MiXCR on the 5' RACE reads; one entry per CDR3 protein. The sample has about 260,000 distinct CDR3 sequences; under 8.5% are singletons. Source material: PBMCs or a T cell subset sorted from them (not recorded which). These receptors were obtained from a man younger than 30 who had mild COVID-19 (a few samples of this study predate the infection). Cell type and time point are not known.

As to this clonotype: A much larger clone lies a single base off, so this may be a read error. This chain links TRBV11-2 with TRBJ1-2; D not resolved. The CDR3 covers 13 residues. Per the germline V gene, CDR1 is SGHAT and CDR2 is FQNNGV. Trimming removed 4 bases from V and 5 bases from J, with 11 bases in between. The CDR3 DNA sequence: TGTGCCAGCAGCTCCGGAAAGGATTATGGCTACACCTTC. Translation: CASSSGKDYGYTF.

This chain uses TRBV20-1 with TRBJ1-4, with a weak D call TRBD1 (6 bases). CDR3 length: 14 residues. V was pared by 6 bases and J by 6 bases, with 17 bases between. CDR1 is DFQATT and CDR2 is SNEGSKA in the germline V gene (reference sequence). CDR3 sequence reads: CSATKTGPDEKLFF. DNA of the CDR3: TGCAGTGCCACAAAAACAGGGCCGGATGAAAAACTGTTTTTT.

This chain links TRBV6-6 with TRBJ1-1; the D is unclear. The CDR3 runs to 19 residues. Germline values: CDR1 MNHNY, CDR2 SVGAGI (reference sequence). V dropped 0 bases and J dropped 0 bases, with 20 bases sitting between them. CDR3 in DNA: TGTGCCAGCAGTTACTCGACCGACGGACGGTCAGGCATGAACACTGAAGCTTTCTTT. This codes for CASSYSTDGRSGMNTEAFF.

This clonotype was seen a few times. The rearrangement uses TRBV29-1 and TRBJ1-2, with TRBD1 as a possible D gene (6 bases). V dropped 5 bases and J dropped 8 bases, with 18 bases sitting between them. This CDR3 has 13 amino acids. The germline CDR1 and CDR2 sequences are SQVTM and ANQGSEA. CDR3 DNA sequence: TGCAGCGTTACTCGGGACATCCTTACCGGCTACACCTTC. It translates to CSVTRDILTGYTF.

The CDR3 DNA follows: TGTGCCAGCAGCGGTCGAAACACCATATATTTT. This encodes CASSGRNTIYF. This rearrangement joins TRBV7-2 to TRBJ1-3; D call uncertain. The CDR3 is 11 amino acids. V was clipped by 5 bases and J by 5 bases, with 4 bases between them. CDR1 is SGHTA and CDR2 is FQGNSA in the germline V gene.

The CDR3 region has the DNA TGCGCCAGCAGCCAAGAGGAAGCTACCCACGAGCAGTACGTC. Amino acids: CASSQEEATHEQYV. V and J are TRBV4-1 and TRBJ2-7; D unresolved. V lost 0 bases, J lost 5 bases, and 11 bases lay in between. Germline loops: CDR1 MGHRA, CDR2 YSYEKL. CDR3 length: 14 residues.

This clonotype was counted at least ten times. The chain couples TRBV5-1 to TRBJ2-4, with 9 bases fitting TRBD1. Germline-derived CDR1 and CDR2 are SGHRS and YFSETQ. CDR3 size: 15 residues. Germline trimming cut 0 bases from V and 3 bases from J; bases unmatched to any gene: 1. The CDR3: CASSLGQGGKNIQYF. CDR3 DNA sequence: TGCGCCAGCAGCTTGGGACAGGGGGGCAAAAACATTCAGTACTTC.

This clonotype was detected a few times. The chain employs TRBV20-1 and TRBJ1-6; D is uncertain. The germline V gene has CDR1 DFQATT and CDR2 SNEGSKA (reference sequence). The CDR3 has 12 amino acids. The CDR3 reads CSFQRTNSPLHF. CDR3 nucleotide sequence: TGCAGCTTTCAAAGGACTAATTCACCCCTCCACTTT.

This clonotype has just a few counts. The J gene is TRBJ2-7, the V gene TRBV7-9, with D possibly matching TRBD1 (6 bases). The germline gives CDR1 SEHNR, CDR2 FQNEAQ (reference sequence). V was pared by 0 bases and J by 6 bases, with 15 bases between. This CDR3 region has 15 residues. In DNA, the CDR3 is TGTGCCAGCAGCTTAGCGGGTGACAGGTCCGTCGAGCAGTACTTC. This codes for CASSLAGDRSVEQYF.

The V gene is TRBV4-1, the J gene TRBJ1-4; D is perhaps TRBD1 (5 bases). This CDR3 is 14 amino acids long. The V end was cut by 1 base, the J end by 3 bases, with 6 bases between. Per the germline V gene, CDR1 is MGHRA and CDR2 is YSYEKL. CDR3 region: CASSQGRANEKLFF. The CDR3 region has the DNA TGCGCCAGCAGCCAAGGCAGGGCTAATGAAAAACTGTTTTTT.

The chain recombines TRBV12-3 or TRBV12-4 with TRBJ1-4, with 12 positions matching TRBD1. J lost 10 bases, V lost 6 bases, and 6 bases had no gene match. The length of the CDR3 is 14 residues. CDR3 sequence (DNA): TGTGCCAGCAGCCCCGGGACAGGGGGCGGAAAACTGTTTTTT. This translates into CASSPGTGGGKLFF.

The chain links TRBV20-1 to TRBJ1-3; tentative D call: TRBD1 (5 bases). The V gene's germline CDR1 is DFQATT and CDR2 SNEGSKA (reference sequence). V shed 1 base and J shed 4 bases, with 14 bases lying between them. The CDR3 has 15 amino acids. Here the CDR3 DNA reads TGCAGTGCTAGAGGGACCTCCGGGGGAGGAAACACCATATATTTT. Protein sequence: CSARGTSGGGNTIYF.

This rearrangement joins TRBV6-6 to TRBJ1-1, with a weak D call TRBD1 (6 bases). There are 14 residues in the CDR3. CDR1 MNHNY and CDR2 SVGAGI come from the germline V gene (reference sequence). Trimming took off 2 bases at V and 0 bases at J, with 7 bases between the two ends. The CDR3 coding sequence is TGTGCCAGCAGTTACCGGACAGTGAACACTGAAGCTTTCTTT. Amino acids: CASSYRTVNTEAFF.

This clonotype was observed many times. This chain connects TRBV4-2 to TRBJ2-5; D gene ambiguous. Trimming left V 4 bases short and J 5 bases short, with 14 bases between. This CDR3 comprises 14 residues. CDR1 and CDR2 from the germline V gene are LGHNA and YNFKEQ. The CDR3 sequence: CASSPSTNGETQYF. DNA for the CDR3: TGTGCCAGCAGCCCCTCGACCAACGGTGAGACCCAGTACTTC.

The chain carries TRBV10-2 and TRBJ2-6; perhaps D is TRBD1 or TRBD2 (5 bases each). With 4 bases removed from V and 0 bases from J, the gap between germline ends came to 19 bases. The CDR3 has 19 residues. Germline lookup yields CDR1 WSHSY and CDR2 SAAADI. CDR3 nucleotide sequence: TGCGCCAGCAGTGGGGACGACGACCGCCCAGTCTCTGGGGCCAACGTCCTGACTTTC. Translated: CASSGDDDRPVSGANVLTF.

This clonotype was recorded at least ten times. V gene TRBV19 combines with J gene TRBJ2-2; the D gene is possibly TRBD2 (6 bases). V was clipped by 6 bases and J by 4 bases, with 15 bases between them. Germline CDR1 reads LNHDA; CDR2 reads SQIVND (reference sequence). This CDR3 has 15 amino acids. The CDR3 DNA is TGTGCCAGTAGCAGATACCGGGACTCCACCGGGGAGCTGTTTTTT. Encoded protein: CASSRYRDSTGELFF.

V and J are TRBV7-8 and TRBJ2-3; tentatively, D is TRBD1 or TRBD2 (5 bases each). Germline-derived CDR1 and CDR2 are SGHVS and FQNEAQ. V was trimmed by 6 bases and J by 2 bases, leaving 15 bases between them. The CDR3 consists of 15 residues. Here the CDR3 DNA reads TGTGCCAGCAGGCTTACGTGGGGACCCACAGATACGCAGTATTTT. Its protein product is CASRLTWGPTDTQYF.

This clonotype appeared a few times. The chain uses TRBV4-1 and TRBJ2-7; D is possibly TRBD1 or TRBD2 (6 bases each). This CDR3 spans 19 amino acids. V shed 4 bases and J shed 0 bases, with 25 bases lying between them. CDR1 is MGHRA and CDR2 is YSYEKL in the germline V gene. The CDR3 sequence: CASSPKGGQGPISSYEQYF. CDR3 in DNA: TGCGCCAGCAGCCCAAAAGGGGGGCAGGGGCCGATCAGCTCCTACGAGCAGTACTTC.

This chain joins TRBV20-1 and TRBJ2-7; 7 positions agree with TRBD1. This CDR3 spans 12 amino acids. The V segment lost 8 bases and the J segment 0 bases; nucleotides outside the gene matches: 4. Germline loops: CDR1 DFQATT, CDR2 SNEGSKA (reference sequence). The CDR3 is CSIGTDSYEQYF. The DNA for the CDR3 is TGCAGTATCGGGACAGACTCCTACGAGCAGTACTTC.

The J gene is TRBJ2-2, the V gene TRBV9; TRBD2 aligns across 10 bases. J was trimmed by 4 bases and V by 2 bases; bases with no gene match: 5. CDR3 size: 16 residues. CDR1 and CDR2 from the germline V gene are SGDLS and YYNGEE. This chain's CDR3 is CASSVLGTSVTGELFF. The CDR3 coding sequence is TGTGCCAGCAGCGTTCTCGGGACTAGCGTCACCGGGGAGCTGTTTTTT.

This clonotype has only a few counts. This chain joins TRBV2 and TRBJ2-1; D not certain. V lost 5 bases and J lost 8, with 22 bases in between. The CDR3 is 16 amino acids. CDR1 and CDR2 (germline): SNHLY, FYNNEI. CDR3 sequence (DNA): TGTGCCAGCAGTCCCCTTGGCCGGACCTCTAAGGATGAGCAGTTCTTC. This gives the protein CASSPLGRTSKDEQFF.

There are a few counts of this clonotype. The rearrangement joins TRBV7-9 to TRBJ2-6; TRBD2 aligns across 7 bases. The J segment lost 2 bases and the V segment lost 5 bases, leaving 12 bases of the junction unmatched. CDR3 length: 18 residues. Germline CDR1 is SEHNR and CDR2 is FQNEAQ (reference sequence). The CDR3 is CASSHLWGGKTGANVLTF. CDR3 in DNA: TGTGCCAGCAGCCACCTCTGGGGGGGAAAGACTGGGGCCAACGTCCTGACTTTC.

The sample holds a few counts of this clonotype. The gene calls are TRBV7-4 and TRBJ1-1; no firm D call. CDR1 and CDR2 from the germline V gene are SGHVT and SQSDAQ. The CDR3 runs to 12 residues. V was shortened by 2 bases and J by 8 bases, with 9 bases between the two germline ends. CDR3 in DNA: TGTGCCAGCAGCTTAAAATGGGAAGAAGCTTTCTTT. It codes for CASSLKWEEAFF.

This clonotype was seen more than once but under ten times. The gene calls are TRBV29-1 and TRBJ1-1; no clear D gene. The V gene lost 3 bases and the J gene lost 4 bases, with 12 bases spanning the gap. The CDR3 is 13 amino acids. From germline, CDR1 is SQVTM and CDR2 ANQGSEA. The CDR3 sequence: CSVENGFGTEAFF. Written as DNA, the CDR3 is TGCAGCGTTGAGAACGGGTTCGGCACTGAAGCTTTCTTT.

The chain is built from TRBV12-3 or TRBV12-4 and TRBJ1-5; D gene unclear. The CDR3 consists of 14 residues. Trimming cost V 5 bases and J 5 bases, with 13 bases left between them. This CDR3 is CASSPDTAHQPQHF. The CDR3 DNA is TGTGCCAGCAGTCCTGACACGGCTCATCAGCCCCAGCATTTT.

This clonotype has only a few counts. The chain links TRBV27 to TRBJ2-6; 8 bases fit TRBD1. The germline V gene encodes CDR1 MNHEY and CDR2 SMNVEV (reference sequence). The CDR3 runs to 16 residues. Unmatched junction bases numbered 7, after V lost 5 bases and J lost 4 bases. CDR3 in DNA: TGTGCCAGCAGTCTTCAGGGGGCAGGAGGGGCCAACGTCCTGACTTTC. Translating it yields CASSLQGAGGANVLTF.